This TCR beta chain was recorded in a study of blood T cell repertoires in COVID-19 (dated by TCRdb to the early 2020s). With regard to the full study: Samples from collaborators originated in the United States, Italy and Spain and spanned both the acute and convalescent phases of COVID-19. The material from the prospective study consisted of cDNA or gDNA derived from T cells, B-cell-depleted T cells, or PBMCs. Deeply sampled blood TCRbeta repertoires from subjects exposed to, actively infected with, or recovered from COVID-19 were included in the dataset. The repertoires were made available in a free public database intended to serve as a resource for research on the immune response to SARS-CoV-2. Samples were obtained from the ongoing ImmuneRACE study (first 160 participants) and from 1,254 subjects provided by 6 global collaborators. Sample metadata almost always included a de-identified subject ID, COVID-19 status, age in years and sex. Where available, HLA class I and class II types were obtained from metadata supplied by the sample provider rather than from assay-based typing.

With regard to this clone: No antigen is known for it. Qualities for individual bases were not recorded, and no much larger clone is one base off.

The collaborating institutions used their own protocols to collect whole blood in K2EDTA tubes. For TCRbeta analysis, collaborators shipped samples in one of three forms: frozen whole blood, isolated PBMCs, or DNA extracted from either of those sample types. TCRbeta CDR3 regions were amplified from genomic DNA by means of the immunoSEQ Assay, a bias-controlled multiplex PCR. Turning to the authors' computational methods: The number of nucleated cells in each sample was estimated by amplification of reference gene primers within the assay. Sequence reads were collapsed and filtered to measure the absolute abundance of every unique TCRbeta CDR3 rearrangement. For each sample, productive Simpson clonality was calculated as the square root of Simpson's diversity index over productive rearrangements. Not all clones reach the TCRdb copy of this immuneACCESS table, which keeps in-frame sequences only. Checked studies attribute under half of the gap to unresolved V genes and leave the rest unexplained. V, J and clone size were drawn from that table, and D and trimming were deduced from the DNA. The table for this sample lists a few hundred thousand clones; approximately 91% of them were counted only once. The biggest ten clones account for about 12% of the sample.

What the study reported, not specific to this receptor: The amount of clinical and demographic metadata varied by source and participant and was provided uncurated.

From a lookup of the germline V gene (reference sequence), CDR1 and CDR2 are SGHKS and YYEKEE. The CDR3 holds 14 amino acids from the cysteine to the phenylalanine. The DNA shown is the 42-base CDR3, in frame from base 1. V loses 4 bases at its end and J loses 10 bases; junction bases beyond the gene matches: 11. This receptor was taken from a woman aged 55-75 years with acute or convalescent COVID-19. The chain was built from TRBV5-5 and TRBJ1-1; TRBD1 matches 9 bases in the middle. The sample consisted of peripheral blood. The CDR3 is CASSGAGTGILAFF. Read as DNA, the sequence is TGTGCCAGCAGCGGAGCTGGGACAGGGATACTAGCTTTCTTT.